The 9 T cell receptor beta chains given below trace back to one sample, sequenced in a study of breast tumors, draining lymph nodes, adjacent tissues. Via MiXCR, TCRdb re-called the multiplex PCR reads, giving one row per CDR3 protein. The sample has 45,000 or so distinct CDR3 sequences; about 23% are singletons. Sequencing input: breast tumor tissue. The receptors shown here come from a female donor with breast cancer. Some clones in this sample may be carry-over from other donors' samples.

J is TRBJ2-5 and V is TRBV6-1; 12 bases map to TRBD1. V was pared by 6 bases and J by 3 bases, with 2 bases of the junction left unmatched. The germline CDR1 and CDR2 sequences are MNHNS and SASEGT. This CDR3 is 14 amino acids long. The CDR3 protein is CASRGTGGKETQYF. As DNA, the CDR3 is TGTGCCAGCAGGGGGACAGGGGGCAAAGAGACCCAGTACTTC.

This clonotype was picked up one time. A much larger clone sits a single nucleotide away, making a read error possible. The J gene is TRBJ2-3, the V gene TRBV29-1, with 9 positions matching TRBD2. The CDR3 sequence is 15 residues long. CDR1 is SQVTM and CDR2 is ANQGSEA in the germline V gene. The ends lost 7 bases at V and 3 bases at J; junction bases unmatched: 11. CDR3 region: CSAPTTSGVTDTQYF. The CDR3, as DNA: TGCAGCGCCCCTACGACTAGCGGAGTAACAGATACGCAGTATTTT.

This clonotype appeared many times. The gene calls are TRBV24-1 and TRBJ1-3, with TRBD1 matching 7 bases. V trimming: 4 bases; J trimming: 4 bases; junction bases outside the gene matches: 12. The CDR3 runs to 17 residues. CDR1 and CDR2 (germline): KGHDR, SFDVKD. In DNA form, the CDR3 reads TGTGCCACCAGTGACCAGCCGGGACAGTCGGGGGGAAACACCATATATTTT. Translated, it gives CATSDQPGQSGGNTIYF.

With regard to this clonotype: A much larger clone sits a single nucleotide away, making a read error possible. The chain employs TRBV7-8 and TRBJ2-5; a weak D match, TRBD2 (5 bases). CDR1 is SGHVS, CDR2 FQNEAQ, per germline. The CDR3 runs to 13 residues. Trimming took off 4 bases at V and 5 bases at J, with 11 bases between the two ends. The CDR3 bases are TGTGCCAGCAGCTCAGCGGCGCTTGAGACCCAGTACTTC. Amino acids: CASSSAALETQYF.

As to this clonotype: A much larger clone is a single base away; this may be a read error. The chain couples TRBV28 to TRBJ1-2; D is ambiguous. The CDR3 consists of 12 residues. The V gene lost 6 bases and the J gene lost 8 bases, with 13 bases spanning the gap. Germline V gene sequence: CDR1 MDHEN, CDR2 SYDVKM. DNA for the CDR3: TGTGCCAGCAGACCGACAAGGCCCGGCTACACCTTC. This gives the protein CASRPTRPGYTF.

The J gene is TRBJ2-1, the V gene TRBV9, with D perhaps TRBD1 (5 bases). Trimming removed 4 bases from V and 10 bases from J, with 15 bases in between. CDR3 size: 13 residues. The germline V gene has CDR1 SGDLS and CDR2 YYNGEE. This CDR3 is CASSIDLWGEQFF. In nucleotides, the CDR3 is TGTGCCAGCAGCATCGACCTTTGGGGCGAGCAGTTCTTC.

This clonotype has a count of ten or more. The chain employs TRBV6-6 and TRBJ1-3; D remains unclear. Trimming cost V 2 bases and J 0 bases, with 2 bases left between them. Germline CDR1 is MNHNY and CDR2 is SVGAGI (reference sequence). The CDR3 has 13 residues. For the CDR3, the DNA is TGTGCCAGCAGTTACCCCTCTGGAAACACCATATATTTT. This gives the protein CASSYPSGNTIYF.

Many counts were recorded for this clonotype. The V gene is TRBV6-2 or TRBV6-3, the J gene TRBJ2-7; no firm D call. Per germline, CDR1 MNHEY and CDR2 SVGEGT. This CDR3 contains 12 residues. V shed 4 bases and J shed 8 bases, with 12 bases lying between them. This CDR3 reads CASSSISLKQYF. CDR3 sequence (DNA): TGTGCCAGCAGTTCAATAAGTCTCAAGCAGTACTTC.

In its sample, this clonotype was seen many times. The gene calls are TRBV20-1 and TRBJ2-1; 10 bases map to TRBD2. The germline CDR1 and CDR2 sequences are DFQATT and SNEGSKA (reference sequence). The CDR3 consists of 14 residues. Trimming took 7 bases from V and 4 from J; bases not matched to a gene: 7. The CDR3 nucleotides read TGCAGTGTTAGCGGGGGGCGAACTTACAATGAGCAGTTCTTC. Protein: CSVSGGRTYNEQFF.